This is a list of T cell receptor beta chains from one sample in a study of T cells in localized non-small cell lung cancer. Sequencing used immunoSEQ multiplex PCR; TCRdb keeps in-frame clones, though not all of them. The sample includes 25,000 to 30,000 clones, roughly 91% of them seen just once. The sequencing here drew on peripheral blood, taken before any cancer treatment. The source is a female donor aged 60 or older with stage III squamous cell lung carcinoma. Each CDR3 is given with its conserved first and last residue. A D gene is named only where the DNA matches it firmly. Clone sizes are given selectively: once, few, many, or a class where the clone is expanded.

d_call,j_call,clone_size,v_call,cdr3_nt,cdr3_aa
.,TRBJ2-5,.,TRBV5-1,TGCGCCAGCAGCTTACAGGGAGGGGGGGAGACCCAGTACTTC,CASSLQGGGETQYF
.,TRBJ2-2,.,TRBV29-1,TGCAGCGTTGAAGGGACTGCGAACACCGGGGAGCTGTTTTTT,CSVEGTANTGELFF
TRBD1,TRBJ2-1,.,TRBV11-2,TGTGCCAGCAGCTTCGGGACAGAATACAATGAGCAGTTCTTC,CASSFGTEYNEQFF
.,TRBJ2-5,.,TRBV28,TGTGCCAGCAGCCCCCGAAACAGAATCCTAGAGACCCAGTACTTC,CASSPRNRILETQYF
.,TRBJ1-2,.,TRBV9,TGTGCCAGCAGCGTAGGCGGGGCAGGGGCCTATGGCTACACCTTC,CASSVGGAGAYGYTF
.,TRBJ2-2,.,TRBV25-1,TGTGCCAGCAGTGCCTTACAGGGCTCGGGCACCGGGGAGCTGTTTTTT,CASSALQGSGTGELFF
TRBD2,TRBJ2-3,.,TRBV7-9,TGTGCCAGCAGCCCGGGGACTAGCGGAGCCGCAGATACGCAGTATTTT,CASSPGTSGAADTQYF
TRBD2,TRBJ2-4,.,TRBV19,TGTGCCAGTAGCCCGAGGCTAGCGGGAGGCCGGATGAGGGACATTCAGTACTTC,CASSPRLAGGRMRDIQYF
TRBD1,TRBJ2-7,.,TRBV6-5,TGTGCCAGCAGGGCCGGGACAGGGGACTACGAGCAGTACTTC,CASRAGTGDYEQYF
TRBD1,TRBJ1-5,.,TRBV19,TGTGCCAGTAATTCCCAGACAGGGGGCAATCAGCCCCAGCATTTT,CASNSQTGGNQPQHF
.,TRBJ2-1,.,TRBV11-2,TGTGCCAGCAGGCTCCGACTGAGGAGGGTCAATGAGCAGTTCTTC,CASRLRLRRVNEQFF
TRBD1,TRBJ1-2,.,TRBV5-4,TGTGCCAGCAGCTTGAGGCCGGGACAGGGAACGAGCTACACCTTC,CASSLRPGQGTSYTF
.,TRBJ2-2,.,TRBV11-3,TGTGCCAGCAGCCGAGTCCCCGGGGAGCTGTTTTTT,CASSRVPGELFF
.,TRBJ1-1,.,TRBV6-1,TGTGCCAGCAGTGATCGAGGGGCCACTGAAGCTTTCTTT,CASSDRGATEAFF
.,TRBJ1-2,once,TRBV12-5,TGTGCTAGTGGTTTGATAGCGTACCCGACCCAGGCCTATGGCTACACCTTC,CASGLIAYPTQAYGYTF
.,TRBJ1-1,.,TRBV11-2,TGTGCCAGCAGCTTGAGGGGCACAGGGAATACTGAAGCTTTCTTT,CASSLRGTGNTEAFF
.,TRBJ2-3,.,TRBV11-3,TGTGCCAGCAGCTTATCAGGGCTGGATACGCAGTATTTT,CASSLSGLDTQYF
TRBD1,TRBJ2-7,.,TRBV7-8,TGTGCCAGCAGCTTGGCAGGGGGCCCCTACGAGCAGTACTTC,CASSLAGGPYEQYF
.,TRBJ2-3,.,TRBV5-4,TGTGCCACCCTTCAATCCTCGCGCACAGATACGCAGTATTTT,CATLQSSRTDTQYF
.,TRBJ2-5,.,TRBV6-5,TGTGCCAGCAGTTCACAGGGAATCTATGCGACCCAGTACTTC,CASSSQGIYATQYF
TRBD1,TRBJ1-1,once,TRBV6-1,TGTGCCAGCAGTGAAGCGGGACAGGGTAGGACTGAAGCTTTCTTT,CASSEAGQGRTEAFF
.,TRBJ2-3,.,TRBV11-2,TGTGCCAGCAGCTTCGGCGTGCCATCTGGCACAGATACGCAGTATTTT,CASSFGVPSGTDTQYF
.,TRBJ1-2,.,TRBV28,TGTGCCAGCAGTTCGAGAAACACTAACTATGGCTACACCTTC,CASSSRNTNYGYTF
TRBD1,TRBJ2-7,.,TRBV11-2,TGTGCCAGCAGCTTAGACCGAGGGGCAGGGGGCAGAGAGCAGTACTTC,CASSLDRGAGGREQYF
.,TRBJ2-5,.,TRBV14,TGTGCCAGCAGCCCCGGGAGGGGGCTACGTGAGACCCAGTACTTC,CASSPGRGLRETQYF
TRBD1,TRBJ1-1,.,TRBV7-9,TGTGCCAGCAGCTTAGGGGGGACAGGGAGTGGGGCTGAAGCTTTCTTT,CASSLGGTGSGAEAFF
.,TRBJ2-3,.,TRBV27,TGTGCCAGCACCCCATCCGGGGGAGATACGCAGTATTTT,CASTPSGGDTQYF
.,TRBJ1-4,once,TRBV19,TGTGCCAGTAGTATTAGTTTCGGAGGTGAAAAACTGTTTTTT,CASSISFGGEKLFF
.,TRBJ2-2,.,TRBV14,TGTGCCAGCAGCCAAGCCTGGGGTGCCGGGGAGCTGTTTTTT,CASSQAWGAGELFF
TRBD1,TRBJ2-7,.,TRBV4-3,TGCGCCAGCAGCCAAGTCCCGGGACAGGGTTACGAGCAGTACTTC,CASSQVPGQGYEQYF
TRBD1,TRBJ2-1,.,TRBV7-3,TGTGCCAGCAGCTTAATAGGACAGGGGGCGAATGAGCAGTTCTTC,CASSLIGQGANEQFF
.,TRBJ1-5,.,TRBV9,TGTGCCAGCAGCCAACAGGGATTGTCAAATCAGCCCCAGCATTTT,CASSQQGLSNQPQHF